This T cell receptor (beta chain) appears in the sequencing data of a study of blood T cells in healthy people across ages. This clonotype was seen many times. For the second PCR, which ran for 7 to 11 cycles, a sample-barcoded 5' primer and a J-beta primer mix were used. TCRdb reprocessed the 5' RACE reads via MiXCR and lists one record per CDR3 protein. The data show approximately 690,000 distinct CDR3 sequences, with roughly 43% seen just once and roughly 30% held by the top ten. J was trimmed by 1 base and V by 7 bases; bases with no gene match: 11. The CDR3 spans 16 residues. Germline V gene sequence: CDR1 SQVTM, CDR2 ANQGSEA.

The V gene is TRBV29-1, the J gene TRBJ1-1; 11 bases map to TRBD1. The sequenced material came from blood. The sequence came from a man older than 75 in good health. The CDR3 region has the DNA TGCAGCGCCATATCGGACAGGGGGCTAAGGAACACTGAAGCTTTCTTT. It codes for CSAISDRGLRNTEAFF.